These 24 T cell receptor beta chains share one sample of origin, sequenced in a study of shared clonotypes between healthy human individuals. Data came from immunoSEQ multiplex PCR; TCRdb stores just in-frame clones and leaves some out. Among approximately 980,000 clones, over 60% were seen once, and the ten largest hold around 1.4%. Sequencing was performed on memory CD4+ T cells sorted from blood. Subset described: CD45RA-negative fraction. These receptors were collected from a man between 18 and 29 years old in good health.

The V gene is TRBV28, the J gene TRBJ1-2; a weak D match, TRBD1 (6 bases). The CDR3 length is 15 residues. V lost 7 bases to trimming and J lost 0 bases, with 15 bases between them. CDR1 MDHEN and CDR2 SYDVKM come from the germline V gene. The CDR3 protein is CASKGGDISNYGYTF. For the CDR3, the DNA is TGTGCCAGCAAAGGAGGGGACATCTCTAACTATGGCTACACCTTC.

This chain uses TRBV1 with TRBJ2-3. TRBV1 is a pseudogene locus. The CDR3 is made up of 13 amino acids. The CDR3: CTSSPRDGDTQYF. DNA for the CDR3: TGCACCAGCAGCCCTCGGGACGGAGATACGCAGTATTTT.

The J gene is TRBJ1-2, the V gene TRBV25-1, with 10 nucleotides matching TRBD1. This CDR3 region has 15 residues. CDR1 is MGHDK and CDR2 is SYGVNS in the germline V gene. V shed 3 bases and J 6 bases; nucleotides not matched to a gene: 7. CDR3 region: CASSDSLTGGNGYTF. Here the CDR3 DNA reads TGTGCCAGCAGTGACTCTCTGACAGGGGGCAATGGCTACACCTTC.

The chain couples TRBV7-3 to TRBJ2-3; D possibly corresponds to TRBD2 (7 bases). The germline CDR1 and CDR2 sequences are SGHTA and FQGTGA. This CDR3 spans 15 amino acids. V lost 1 base, J lost 0 bases, and 8 bases lay in between. The CDR3 spells CASSLRGGSTDTQYF. The CDR3 nucleotides are TGTGCCAGCAGCTTAAGGGGGGGCAGCACAGATACGCAGTATTTT.

The CDR3 spells CASSFGDREGQPQHF. In nucleotides, the CDR3 is TGTGCCAGCAGCTTCGGGGACAGGGAAGGTCAGCCCCAGCATTTT. This chain uses TRBV7-2 with TRBJ1-5; 9 nucleotides align to TRBD1. This CDR3 spans 15 amino acids. Germline values: CDR1 SGHTA, CDR2 FQGNSA. J lost 6 bases, V lost 3 bases, and 6 bases had no gene match. Based on the CDR3 plus reference TRBV7-2 and TRBJ1-5, the full variable domain is GAGVSQSPSNKVTEKGKDVELRCDPISGHTALYWYRQSLGQGLEFLIYFQGNSAPDKSGLPSDRFSAERTGGSVSTLTIQRTQQEDSAVYLCASSFGDREGQPQHFGDGTRLSIL.

The rearrangement uses TRBV5-6 and TRBJ1-5, with D tentatively TRBD1 (5 bases). CDR1 is SGHDT, CDR2 YYEEEE, per germline. The CDR3 covers 13 residues. Deletions cut 4 bases from V and 4 bases from J, with 9 bases between. CDR3 in amino acids: CASSVGVNQPQHF. The DNA for the CDR3 is TGTGCCAGCAGCGTAGGGGTTAATCAGCCCCAGCATTTT. Using reference TRBV5-6 and TRBJ1-5 for the parts outside the CDR3, the full variable domain is DAGVTQSPTHLIKTRGQQVTLRCSPKSGHDTVSWYQQALGQGPQFIFQYYEEEERQRGNFPDRFSGHQFPNYSSELNVNALLLGDSALYLCASSVGVNQPQHFGDGTRLSIL.

V usage is TRBV5-1 and J usage is TRBJ2-5; no reliable D call. V shed 7 bases and J shed 4 bases, with 11 bases lying between them. Germline V gene sequence: CDR1 SGHRS, CDR2 YFSETQ. The CDR3 runs to 12 residues. The CDR3 protein is CASGNSPETQYF. CDR3 DNA sequence: TGCGCCAGCGGTAACAGTCCAGAGACCCAGTACTTC.

J is TRBJ1-2 and V is TRBV6-5, with 8 positions matching TRBD1. CDR1 is MNHEY, CDR2 SVGAGI, per germline. J lost 5 bases, V lost 6 bases, and 5 bases had no gene match. This CDR3 has 13 residues. The CDR3 DNA is TGTGCCAGCAGCGGACAGGGAGTGTATGGCTACACCTTC. This encodes CASSGQGVYGYTF.

V is TRBV13 and J is TRBJ2-3; TRBD2 agrees at 12 bases. The J segment lost 0 bases and the V segment lost 3 bases, leaving 7 bases of the junction unmatched. The CDR3 totals 18 residues. Germline V gene sequence: CDR1 PRHDT, CDR2 FYEKMQ (reference sequence). The CDR3 region is CASSFFGLAGFSTDTQYF. The CDR3 nucleotides are TGTGCCAGCAGCTTTTTCGGACTAGCGGGATTTAGCACAGATACGCAGTATTTT.

The chain carries TRBV7-2 and TRBJ2-1, with D maybe TRBD2 (6 bases). The CDR3 runs to 15 residues. The ends were cut back, 4 bases at V and 9 bases at J, with 19 bases in the middle. The germline CDR1 and CDR2 sequences are SGHTA and FQGNSA. For the CDR3, the DNA is TGTGCCAGCAGCTCTCGAGGCGGAGGGCCGATTGAGCAGTTCTTC. It specifies CASSSRGGGPIEQFF.

V and J are TRBV2 and TRBJ2-1, with 8 bases lining up with TRBD2. This CDR3 has 15 amino acids. From germline, CDR1 is SNHLY and CDR2 FYNNEI. V lost 7 bases and J lost 6; bases outside the gene matches: 11. CDR3 in amino acids: CASKGLVSGSNEQFF. In nucleotides, the CDR3 is TGTGCCAGCAAGGGATTGGTAAGCGGGAGCAATGAGCAGTTCTTC.

This sequence joins TRBV7-2 and TRBJ1-1; TRBD1 is a possible D gene (6 bases). V was clipped by 4 bases and J by 7 bases, with 13 bases between them. The CDR3 has 13 amino acids. Germline loops: CDR1 SGHTA, CDR2 FQGNSA. CDR3 bases: TGTGCCAGCAGCTCCTATACAGGGAATGAAGCTTTCTTT. Its translation is CASSSYTGNEAFF.

The chain couples TRBV5-6 to TRBJ1-1; a possible D gene is TRBD1 (5 bases). The length of the CDR3 is 15 residues. Trimming stripped 7 bases from V and 1 base from J, with 17 bases between. Germline assignment: CDR1 SGHDT and CDR2 YYEEEE. The CDR3 DNA follows: TGTGCCAGCGAAGTTTTACAGGTTCCGAACACTGAAGCTTTCTTT. Residues: CASEVLQVPNTEAFF.

Comment on this clone: One junction end does not reproduce the germline sequence, and a read error may be involved. The J gene is TRBJ1-6, the V gene TRBV30; 8 positions match TRBD1. The germline gives CDR1 GTSNPN, CDR2 SVGIG (reference sequence). This CDR3 has 13 amino acids. For the CDR3, the DNA is TGTGCCTGTTCCGGGACAGGCGGGCCCCCCTCCACCTTT. This translates into CACSGTGGPPSTF.

The V call is TRBV7-9, the J call TRBJ2-5; D is unclear. The CDR3 runs 14 residues. Trimming left V 2 bases short and J 3 bases short, with 10 bases between. The germline V gene encodes CDR1 SEHNR and CDR2 FQNEAQ (reference sequence). For the CDR3, the DNA is TGTGCCAGCAGCTTATATCCGGAAAAAGAGACCCAGTACTTC. Residues: CASSLYPEKETQYF.

This chain uses TRBV19 with TRBJ1-2; 7 nucleotides match TRBD1. The germline V gene has CDR1 LNHDA and CDR2 SQIVND (reference sequence). V dropped 5 bases and J dropped 8; count of bases not matched to a gene: 11. CDR3 size: 14 residues. The CDR3 protein is CASSGTTGTGGYTF. The CDR3 DNA sequence: TGTGCCAGTAGTGGGACGACAGGGACGGGCGGCTACACCTTC. The variable domain in full, completed from reference TRBV19 and TRBJ1-2, reads DGGITQSPKYLFRKEGQNVTLSCEQNLNHDAMYWYRQDPGQGLRLIYYSQIVNDFQKGDIAEGYSVSREKKESFPLTVTSAQKNPTAFYLCASSGTTGTGGYTFGSGTRLTVV.

The chain joins TRBV27 to TRBJ2-3; D uncertain. V was clipped by 6 bases and J by 0 bases, with 7 bases between them. Germline CDR1 and CDR2: MNHEY and SMNVEV (reference sequence). The CDR3 sequence is 13 residues long. In nucleotides, the CDR3 is TGTGCCAGCAGCTTCGGGAGCACAGATACGCAGTATTTT. Its protein is CASSFGSTDTQYF.

In DNA, the CDR3 is TGCGCCAGCAGCTTCCTCGGACAGGGGGCCGAAGCTTTCTTT. Translation gives CASSFLGQGAEAFF. The chain joins TRBV5-1 to TRBJ1-1; TRBD1 aligns across 11 bases. J gave up 8 bases and V 2 bases, and 5 bases lay outside the gene matches. There are 14 residues in the CDR3. Looked up from germline, CDR1 is SGHRS and CDR2 is YFSETQ. The whole variable domain, remainder taken from reference TRBV5-1 and TRBJ1-1, is KAGVTQTPRYLIKTRGQQVTLSCSPISGHRSVSWYQQTPGQGLQFLFEYFSETQRNKGNFPGRFSGRQFSNSRSEMNVSTLELGDSALYLCASSFLGQGAEAFFGQGTRLTVV.

This clone has only one observation. V usage is TRBV5-1 and J usage is TRBJ2-7; 9 bases map to TRBD2. Unmatched junction bases numbered 8, after V lost 2 bases and J lost 5 bases. Germline V gives CDR1 SGHRS, CDR2 YFSETQ. The CDR3 runs 15 residues. The CDR3 DNA follows: TGCGCCAGCAGCTTACAAGCGGGGGGCGGCAACGAGCAGTACTTC. Amino acid sequence: CASSLQAGGGNEQYF.

This clone was seen a single time. V and J are TRBV2 and TRBJ1-5, with unresolved D. The V and J ends lost 5 bases and 2 bases respectively, with 16 bases between them. This CDR3 region has 16 residues. The germline V gene has CDR1 SNHLY and CDR2 FYNNEI. CDR3 DNA sequence: TGTGCCAGCAGTTTAGGGTCCACACTAGGCAATCAGCCCCAGCATTTT. Amino acid sequence: CASSLGSTLGNQPQHF.

The chain joins TRBV5-6 to TRBJ1-3; unclear D gene. The germline CDR1 and CDR2 sequences are SGHDT and YYEEEE. V lost 7 bases, J lost 2 bases, and 7 bases lay in between. This CDR3 is built from 12 residues. The CDR3 DNA sequence: TGTGCCAGCCGGGGTGCTGGAAACACCATATATTTT. The encoded protein is CASRGAGNTIYF.

This clone has a handful of counts. The chain has TRBV6-1 and TRBJ1-3; D is ambiguous. The CDR3 covers 14 residues. V lost 10 bases, J lost 0 bases, and 13 bases lay in between. The germline V gene encodes CDR1 MNHNS and CDR2 SASEGT. The CDR3 DNA reads TGTGCCACAAGTAGTGGAACCTCTGGAAACACCATATATTTT. As protein: CATSSGTSGNTIYF.

The rearrangement uses TRBV10-1 and TRBJ2-3; D is perhaps TRBD2 (5 bases). Germline values: CDR1 WNHNN, CDR2 SYGVQD (reference sequence). The CDR3 covers 16 residues. The V end was cut by 0 bases, the J end by 2 bases, with 12 bases between. CDR3 sequence (DNA): TGCGCCAGCAGTGAGTCGACCCGCGGGCCCACAGATACGCAGTATTTT. It specifies CASSESTRGPTDTQYF.

This rearrangement joins TRBV19 to TRBJ2-6; D is unclear. Trimming removed 3 bases from V and 0 bases from J, with 9 bases in between. The germline V gene has CDR1 LNHDA and CDR2 SQIVND (reference sequence). This CDR3 spans 16 amino acids. CDR3 nucleotide sequence: TGTGCCAGTAGTATCTGGTACGACTCTGGGGCCAACGTCCTGACTTTC. Translated: CASSIWYDSGANVLTF.